This entry lists 8 T cell receptor beta chains sequenced from one sample in a study of patients and donors after allogeneic stem cell transplantation. TCRdb reprocessed the RT-PCR reads with MiXCR, giving one entry per CDR3 protein. Of approximately 140,000 distinct CDR3 sequences in the sample, approximately 37% were seen once. The sample comprised blood, either unsorted or a sorted T cell fraction (not recorded which). The receptors here all came from a human donor who was either an allogeneic HSCT recipient or a stem cell or donor lymphocyte infusion donor (not recorded which). It is not recorded whose cells these are; they may come from a transplant donor.

This clonotype is a singleton in its sample. V and J are TRBV5-6 and TRBJ2-1, with 8 bases lining up with TRBD1. Germline values: CDR1 SGHDT, CDR2 YYEEEE. The CDR3 is 13 amino acids. V gave up 6 bases and J gave up 5 bases; unmatched junction bases: 4. The CDR3 region is CASTVDRDNEQFF. The CDR3 region has the DNA TGTGCCAGCACCGTGGACAGGGACAATGAGCAGTTCTTC.

The chain couples TRBV6-1 to TRBJ1-3, with 8 bases identical to TRBD1. This CDR3 is 13 amino acids long. The J segment lost 9 bases and the V segment lost 6 bases, leaving 7 bases of the junction unmatched. Germline lookup yields CDR1 MNHNS and CDR2 SASEGT. The CDR3: CASSGTGVGTIYF. CDR3 bases: TGTGCCAGCAGCGGGACAGGAGTAGGCACCATATATTTT.

The chain couples TRBV7-9 to TRBJ1-4; 10 positions match TRBD1. The CDR3 totals 15 residues. With V trimmed by 5 bases and J by 8 bases, 8 bases remained unmatched. The germline V gene encodes CDR1 SEHNR and CDR2 FQNEAQ (reference sequence). CDR3 coding DNA: TGTGCCAGCAGCAGCCGGGACAGGGGCGGGGAAAAACTGTTTTTT. Its translation: CASSSRDRGGEKLFF.

A few counts support this clonotype. The chain carries TRBV7-9 and TRBJ1-1; possible D gene TRBD1, 5 bases. CDR3 size: 15 residues. Germline V gene data show CDR1 as SEHNR and CDR2 as FQNEAQ (reference sequence). Trimming cost V 8 bases and J 2 bases, with 18 bases left between them. CDR3: CASSRVGGTNTEAFF. The CDR3 region has the DNA TGTGCCAGCTCGAGGGTGGGGGGAACTAACACTGAAGCTTTCTTT.

The chain employs TRBV6-5 and TRBJ2-3; D is uncertain. This CDR3 contains 13 residues. Germline lookup yields CDR1 MNHEY and CDR2 SVGAGI. The V end lost 0 bases, the J end lost 4 bases, and 5 bases lay between the germline ends. The CDR3 loop is CASSYSTADTQYF. As DNA, the CDR3 is TGTGCCAGCAGTTACTCGACGGCAGATACGCAGTATTTT.

The J gene is TRBJ1-6, the V gene TRBV4-2; D remains ambiguous. The CDR3 has 14 amino acids. V dropped 4 bases and J dropped 4 bases, with 8 bases sitting between them. Germline CDR1 reads LGHNA; CDR2 reads YNFKEQ. The CDR3 coding sequence is TGTGCCAGCAGCCCAGAAATTTATAATTCACCCCTCCACTTT. It specifies CASSPEIYNSPLHF.

The chain recombines TRBV9 with TRBJ2-4, with 8 bases lining up with TRBD2. Germline V gene sequence: CDR1 SGDLS, CDR2 YYNGEE. This CDR3 comprises 15 residues. V was clipped by 2 bases and J by 6 bases; unmatched bases: 7. For the CDR3, the DNA is TGTGCCAGCAGCGTTAGCGGGGCCGGGGGAAACATTCAGTACTTC. It encodes CASSVSGAGGNIQYF.

The sample holds many counts of this clonotype. The gene calls are TRBV4-3 and TRBJ1-2, with D hard to call. The CDR3 extends over 13 amino acids. Deletions cut 3 bases from V and 2 bases from J, with 7 bases between. Germline V gene lookup returns CDR1 LGHNA and CDR2 YSLEER. The CDR3 DNA is TGCGCCAGCAGCCACGCTGGAAACTATGGCTACACCTTC. Encoded protein: CASSHAGNYGYTF.